This TCR beta chain was observed in a study of cytomegalovirus exposure and HLA in healthy donors. Germline trimming cut 5 bases from V and 3 bases from J; bases unmatched to any gene: 8. The CDR3 sequence is 15 residues long. Germline CDR1 is SGHTA and CDR2 is FQGNSA. PCR primers comprised 60 Vbeta and 13 Jbeta primers. Sequencing was performed with immunoSEQ multiplex PCR; in TCRdb, only in-frame clones are kept and a portion is missing. This table has 130,000 or so clones, 65% to 75% appearing once. Specimen: PBMCs. This chain uses TRBV7-2 with TRBJ2-7; 9 bases align to TRBD2. This TCR derives from a middle-aged man in good health and CMV-seropositive. The chain's CDR3 is CASSPAGGAIYEQYF. As DNA, the CDR3 is TGTGCCAGCAGCCCGGCGGGGGGGGCTATCTACGAGCAGTACTTC.